This TCR beta chain originates from a study of beta chain features in type 1 diabetes. Overall study results and limits: Whether TCRB rearrangement is influenced by HLA type went unresolved here. TCRB CDR3 length was moderately but significantly reduced in all four CD4+ subsets of Type 1 diabetes patients.

Expressed TCRB transcripts were sequenced because the isolated RNA had all been reverse transcribed beforehand. Sequenced by immunoSEQ multiplex PCR; TCRdb stores in-frame clones only, minus some. The data hold about 270,000 clones, with 13% to 15% observed a single time. Germline V gene data show CDR1 as KGHSH and CDR2 as LQKENI. The CDR3 loop spans 17 amino acids. V shed 0 bases and J 6 bases; nucleotides not matched to a gene: 8. A few counts support this clone. Its matching antigen is unknown. The V gene is TRBV18, the J gene TRBJ2-2; 9 bases agree with TRBD1. Material: naive CD4+ T cells from blood. This receptor was taken from a young man with type 1 diabetes. The CDR3 region is CASSPPGQGIVAGELFF. DNA for the CDR3: TGTGCCAGCTCACCACCTGGACAGGGGATAGTGGCCGGGGAGCTGTTTTTT.